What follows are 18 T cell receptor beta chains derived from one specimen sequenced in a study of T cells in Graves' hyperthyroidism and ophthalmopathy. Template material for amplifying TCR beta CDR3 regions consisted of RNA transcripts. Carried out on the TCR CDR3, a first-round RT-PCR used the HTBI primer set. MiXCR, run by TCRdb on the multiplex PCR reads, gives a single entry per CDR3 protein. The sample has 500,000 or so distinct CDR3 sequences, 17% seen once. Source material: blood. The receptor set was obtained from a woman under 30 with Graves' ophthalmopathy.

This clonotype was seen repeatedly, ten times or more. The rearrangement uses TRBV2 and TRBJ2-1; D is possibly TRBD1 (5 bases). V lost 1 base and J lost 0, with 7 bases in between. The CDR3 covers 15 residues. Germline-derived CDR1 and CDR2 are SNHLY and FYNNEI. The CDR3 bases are TGTGCCAGCAGTGAAGGACAGAGCTCCTACAATGAGCAGTTCTTC. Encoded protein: CASSEGQSSYNEQFF.

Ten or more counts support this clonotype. The CDR3 here is CASSQDRVNYGYTF. The CDR3 DNA sequence: TGTGCCAGCAGCCAAGATCGGGTTAACTATGGCTACACCTTC. This chain connects TRBV3-1 to TRBJ1-2; D is undetermined. Germline V gives CDR1 LGHDT, CDR2 YNNKEL (reference sequence). Trimming stripped 0 bases from V and 1 base from J, with 6 bases between. The CDR3 totals 14 residues.

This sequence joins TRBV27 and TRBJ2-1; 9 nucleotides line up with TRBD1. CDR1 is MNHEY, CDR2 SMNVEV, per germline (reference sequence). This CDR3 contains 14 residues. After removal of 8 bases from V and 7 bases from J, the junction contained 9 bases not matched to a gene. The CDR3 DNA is TGTGCCAGCCGCTACGGGACAGGGATAAATGAGCAGTTCTTC. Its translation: CASRYGTGINEQFF.

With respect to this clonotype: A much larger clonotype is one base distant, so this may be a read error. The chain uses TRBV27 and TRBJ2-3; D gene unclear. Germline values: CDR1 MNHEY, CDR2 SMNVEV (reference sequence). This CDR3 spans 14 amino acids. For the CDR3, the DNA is TGTGCCAGCACTTTAGTTTTAGGCACAGATACGCAGTATTTT. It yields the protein CASTLVLGTDTQYF.

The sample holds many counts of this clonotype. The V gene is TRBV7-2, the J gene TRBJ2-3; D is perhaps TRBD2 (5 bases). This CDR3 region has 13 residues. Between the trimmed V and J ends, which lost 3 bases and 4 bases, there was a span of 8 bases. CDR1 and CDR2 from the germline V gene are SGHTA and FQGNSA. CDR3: CASSFGEPDTQYF. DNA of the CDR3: TGTGCCAGCAGCTTCGGGGAGCCAGATACGCAGTATTTT. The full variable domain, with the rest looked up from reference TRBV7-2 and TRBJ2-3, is GAGVSQSPSNKVTEKGKDVELRCDPISGHTALYWYRQSLGQGLEFLIYFQGNSAPDKSGLPSDRFSAERTGGSVSTLTIQRTQQEDSAVYLCASSFGEPDTQYFGPGTRLTVL.

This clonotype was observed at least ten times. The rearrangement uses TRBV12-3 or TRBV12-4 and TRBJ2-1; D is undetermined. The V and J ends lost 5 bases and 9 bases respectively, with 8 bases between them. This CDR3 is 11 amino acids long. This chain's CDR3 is CASSQDGEQFF. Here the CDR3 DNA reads TGTGCCAGCAGTCAGGATGGTGAGCAGTTCTTC.

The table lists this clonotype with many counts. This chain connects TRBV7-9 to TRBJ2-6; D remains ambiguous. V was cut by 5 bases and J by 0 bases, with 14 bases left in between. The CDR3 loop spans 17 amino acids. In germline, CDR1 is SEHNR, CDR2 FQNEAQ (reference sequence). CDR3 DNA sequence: TGTGCCAGCAGCCCGGGTCTCAAACCCTCTGGGGCCAACGTCCTGACTTTC. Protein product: CASSPGLKPSGANVLTF.

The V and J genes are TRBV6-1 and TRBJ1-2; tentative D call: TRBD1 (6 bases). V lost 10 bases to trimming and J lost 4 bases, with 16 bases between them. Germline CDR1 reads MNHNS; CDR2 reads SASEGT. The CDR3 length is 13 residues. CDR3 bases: TGTGCCACGACGACGGGGGGCGGCTATGGCTACACCTTC. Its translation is CATTTGGGYGYTF.

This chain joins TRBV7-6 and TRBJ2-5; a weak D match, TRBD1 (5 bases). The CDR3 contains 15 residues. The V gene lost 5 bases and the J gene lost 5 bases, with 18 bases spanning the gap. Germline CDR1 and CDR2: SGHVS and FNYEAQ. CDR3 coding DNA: TGTGCCAGCAGCCCAGAGGCAGGGATGGTGGAGACCCAGTACTTC. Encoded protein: CASSPEAGMVETQYF.

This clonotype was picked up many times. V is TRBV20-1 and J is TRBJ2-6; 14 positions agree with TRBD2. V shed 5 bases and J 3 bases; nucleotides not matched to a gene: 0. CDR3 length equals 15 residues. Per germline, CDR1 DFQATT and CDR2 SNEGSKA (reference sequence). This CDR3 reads CSAGLAGGGANVLTF. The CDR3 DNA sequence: TGCAGTGCTGGACTAGCGGGAGGTGGGGCCAACGTCCTGACTTTC.

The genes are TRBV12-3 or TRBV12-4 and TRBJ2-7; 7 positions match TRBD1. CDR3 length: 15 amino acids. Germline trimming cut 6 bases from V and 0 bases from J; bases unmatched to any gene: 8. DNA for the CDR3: TGTGCCAGCAGCTTCGGGGACAGCGGCTCCTACGAGCAGTACTTC. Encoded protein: CASSFGDSGSYEQYF.

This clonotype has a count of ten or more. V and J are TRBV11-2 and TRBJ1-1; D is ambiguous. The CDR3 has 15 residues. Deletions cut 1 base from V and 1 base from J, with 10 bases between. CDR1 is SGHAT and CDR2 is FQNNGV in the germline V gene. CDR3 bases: TGTGCCAGCAGCTTAGTGGGTACGGAGAACACTGAAGCTTTCTTT. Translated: CASSLVGTENTEAFF.

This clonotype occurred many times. For the CDR3, the DNA is TGTGCCAGCAGCCAAGAAGGAGGGAGGGCCAATGAGCAGTTCTTC. Its translation is CASSQEGGRANEQFF. The V and J genes are TRBV3-1 and TRBJ2-1; 7 bases agree with TRBD2. CDR1 is LGHDT and CDR2 is YNNKEL in the germline V gene (reference sequence). V trimming: 0 bases; J trimming: 6 bases; junction bases outside the gene matches: 5. The CDR3 has 15 residues.

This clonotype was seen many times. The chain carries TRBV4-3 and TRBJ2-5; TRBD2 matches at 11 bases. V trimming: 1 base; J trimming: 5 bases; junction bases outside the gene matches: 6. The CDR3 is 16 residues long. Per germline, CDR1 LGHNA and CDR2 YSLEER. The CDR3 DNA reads TGCGCCAGCAGCCAAGCGACTAGCGGGAACGGGGAGACCCAGTACTTC. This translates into CASSQATSGNGETQYF.

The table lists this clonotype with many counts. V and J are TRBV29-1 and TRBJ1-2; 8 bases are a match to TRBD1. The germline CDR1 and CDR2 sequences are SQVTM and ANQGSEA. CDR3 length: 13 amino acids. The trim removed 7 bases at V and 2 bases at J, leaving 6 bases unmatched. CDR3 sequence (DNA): TGCAGCGGCCGGGACAGGTACAACTATGGCTACACCTTC. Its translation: CSGRDRYNYGYTF.

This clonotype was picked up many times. CDR3 DNA: TGTGCCAGCAGTGAAATGAGCGCGAACACCGGGGAGCTGTTTTTT. Translation: CASSEMSANTGELFF. V gene TRBV2 combines with J gene TRBJ2-2; D gene ambiguous. V lost 2 bases and J 0 bases, leaving 7 bases between the germline ends. Germline V CDR1 and CDR2: SNHLY, FYNNEI. CDR3 size: 15 residues.

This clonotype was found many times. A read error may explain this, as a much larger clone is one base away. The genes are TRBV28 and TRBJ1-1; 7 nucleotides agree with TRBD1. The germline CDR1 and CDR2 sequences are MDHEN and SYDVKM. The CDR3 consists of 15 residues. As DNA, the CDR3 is TGTGCCAGCAGTTTACCCCATGACAGGGTCCCTGAAACTTTCTTT. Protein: CASSLPHDRVPETFF.

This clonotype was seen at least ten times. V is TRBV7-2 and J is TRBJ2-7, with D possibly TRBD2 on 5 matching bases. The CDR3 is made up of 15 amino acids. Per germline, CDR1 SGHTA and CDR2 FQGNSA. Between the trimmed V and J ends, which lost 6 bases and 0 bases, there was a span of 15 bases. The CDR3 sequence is CASRIGLGSSYEQYF. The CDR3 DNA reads TGTGCCAGCAGAATAGGACTGGGTAGCTCCTACGAGCAGTACTTC. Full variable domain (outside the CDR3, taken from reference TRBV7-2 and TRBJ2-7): GAGVSQSPSNKVTEKGKDVELRCDPISGHTALYWYRQSLGQGLEFLIYFQGNSAPDKSGLPSDRFSAERTGGSVSTLTIQRTQQEDSAVYLCASRIGLGSSYEQYFGPGTRLTVT.